This T cell receptor (beta chain) was sequenced for a study of lymphopenia after photon versus proton radiotherapy. Study conclusions and caveats: Survival link was tested only in deceased patients; proton benefit remains a possibility. After lymphocyte nadir, photon-treated repertoires showed oligoclonal expansion, especially CD8+ Temra.

J was trimmed by 4 bases and V by 0 bases; bases with no gene match: 7. The germline V gene has CDR1 LGHNT and CDR2 FRNRAP. This CDR3 contains 17 residues. This clone is a singleton in its sample. Its specificity is not known. TCRdb's copy holds only in-frame clones and misses some; the assay was immunoSEQ multiplex PCR. The repertoire holds 160,000 or so clones, with more than 85% as singletons. The sequence derives from a middle-aged man with gastric cancer. V and J are TRBV12-5 and TRBJ2-2, with 8 bases lining up with TRBD1. Material: peripheral blood, obtained from a patient treated with photon-based radiotherapy. The CDR3 DNA follows: TGTGCTAGTGGTTTGGTACTCACAGGGGGGTTCACCGGGGAGCTGTTTTTT. Translating it yields CASGLVLTGGFTGELFF.